This T cell receptor (beta chain) is from a study of cytomegalovirus exposure and HLA in healthy donors. Across the study: Genotyping of under 500 donors showed that 65% to 90% belonged to the Caucasian-associated ancestry cluster. Whole-study results and caveats: TCR beta chains numbering some 150 were designated cytomegalovirus-associated. A highly shared variant cluster was judged a likely technical artifact.

Trimming removed 5 bases from V and 8 bases from J; junction bases left unmatched: 11. The length of the CDR3 is 14 residues. Germline assignment: CDR1 LGHNA and CDR2 YSLEER. To note about this clone: Its matching antigen is unknown.

PCR was performed using 60 Vbeta and 13 Jbeta primers. The table came from immunoSEQ multiplex PCR; TCRdb's copy has only in-frame clones and leaves some out. The table shows 50,000 to 55,000 clones, with about 57% occurring only once. Sequenced sample: PBMCs. The chain carries TRBV4-3 and TRBJ1-2; TRBD1 agrees at 7 bases. This clonotype was obtained from a human donor in good health. This CDR3 reads CASSARQGLGGYTF. CDR3 bases: TGCGCCAGCAGCGCCCGACAGGGATTGGGGGGCTACACCTTC.